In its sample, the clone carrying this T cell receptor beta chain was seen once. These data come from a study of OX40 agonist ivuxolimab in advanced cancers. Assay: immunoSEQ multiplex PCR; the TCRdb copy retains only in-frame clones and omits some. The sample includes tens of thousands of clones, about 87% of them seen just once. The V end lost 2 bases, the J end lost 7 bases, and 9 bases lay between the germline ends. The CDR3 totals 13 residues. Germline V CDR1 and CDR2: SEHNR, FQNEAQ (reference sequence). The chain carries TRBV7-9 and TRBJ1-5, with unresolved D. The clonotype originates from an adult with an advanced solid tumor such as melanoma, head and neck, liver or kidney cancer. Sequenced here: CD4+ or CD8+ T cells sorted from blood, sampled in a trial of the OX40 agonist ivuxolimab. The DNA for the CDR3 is TGTGCCAGCAGCTTATCTGGGAGGCAGCCCCAGCATTTT. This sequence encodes CASSLSGRQPQHF.